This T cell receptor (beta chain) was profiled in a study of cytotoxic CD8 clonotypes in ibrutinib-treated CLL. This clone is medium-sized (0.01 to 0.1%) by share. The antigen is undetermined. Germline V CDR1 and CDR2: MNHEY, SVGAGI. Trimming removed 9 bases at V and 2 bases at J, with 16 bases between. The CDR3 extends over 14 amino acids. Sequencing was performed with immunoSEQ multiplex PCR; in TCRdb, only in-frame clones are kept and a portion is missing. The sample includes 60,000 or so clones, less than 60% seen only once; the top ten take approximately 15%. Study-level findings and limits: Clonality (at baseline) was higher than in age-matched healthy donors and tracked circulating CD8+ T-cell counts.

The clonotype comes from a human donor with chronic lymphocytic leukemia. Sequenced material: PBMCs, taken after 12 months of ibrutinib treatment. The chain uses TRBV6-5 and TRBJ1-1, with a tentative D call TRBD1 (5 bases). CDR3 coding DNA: TGTGCCAGTACGTTTCGGGGGAGAAACACTGAAGCTTTCTTT. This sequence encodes CASTFRGRNTEAFF.